The rows below give T cell receptor beta chains drawn from one sample of a study of shared clonotypes between healthy human individuals. The table came from immunoSEQ multiplex PCR; TCRdb's copy has only in-frame clones and leaves some out. The sample consists of about 2,200,000 clones, under 95% of them appearing once. The sequenced sample was naive CD8+ T cells from PBMCs. These receptors originate from a man aged 18 to 30 in good health. Some clones in this sample may be carry-over from other donors' samples. Each CDR3 is given with its conserved first and last residue. A D gene is named only where the DNA matches it firmly. The listing skips clone size in some rows; elsewhere it reads once, few, many or a size class.

d_call	clone_size	v_call	j_call	cdr3_nt	cdr3_aa
NA	NA	TRBV27	TRBJ2-7	TGTGCCAGCAGTTCCTGGGTGGGAGAGCAGTACTTC	CASSSWVGEQYF
NA	few	TRBV7-2	TRBJ2-7	TGTGCCAGCAGCCTCGGCGCGGAGCAGTACTTC	CASSLGAEQYF
NA	NA	TRBV2	TRBJ2-1	TGTGCCAGCACCCTCGGAGGGCCCCACAATGAGCAGTTCTTC	CASTLGGPHNEQFF
TRBD1	NA	TRBV7-9	TRBJ2-2	TGTGCCAGCAGCTTACGGGGGGACAGGGAAACCGGGGAGCTGTTTTTT	CASSLRGDRETGELFF
NA	NA	TRBV9	TRBJ1-1	TGTGCCAGCAGCGGGCGACAGGCTACCACTGAAGCTTTCTTT	CASSGRQATTEAFF
NA	NA	TRBV7-9	TRBJ2-7	TGTGCCAGCAGCTTACCGGGTATGACGCACGAGCAGTACTTC	CASSLPGMTHEQYF
TRBD2	NA	TRBV7-9	TRBJ2-1	TGTGCCAGCAGCCTCGGGGGGGGCAATGAGCAGTTCTTC	CASSLGGGNEQFF
TRBD2	NA	TRBV5-1	TRBJ2-1	TGCGCCAGCAGCTTGTGGCAGGGAGGGAATGAGCAGTTCTTC	CASSLWQGGNEQFF
TRBD1	NA	TRBV28	TRBJ1-4	TGTGCCAGCAGTCTTCGACAGGGGGCGAGGGAGGGCGAAAAACTGTTTTTT	CASSLRQGAREGEKLFF
NA	NA	TRBV6-5	TRBJ1-1	TGTGCCAGCAGTTACCCCCGAGATGGGGTAACTGAAGCTTTCTTT	CASSYPRDGVTEAFF
NA	NA	TRBV13	TRBJ2-2	TGTGCCAGCAGCTTAGGCCCTGCAGAAGTCACCGGGGAGCTGTTTTTT	CASSLGPAEVTGELFF
NA	NA	TRBV9	TRBJ2-7	TGTGCCAGCAGCGTATCCCCCGCAGACTCCTACGAGCAGTACTTC	CASSVSPADSYEQYF
NA	NA	TRBV4-1	TRBJ1-2	TGCGCCAGCAGCCCTCCCGGGAGTTATGGCTACACCTTC	CASSPPGSYGYTF
NA	NA	TRBV25-1	TRBJ2-7	TGTGCCAGCAGCTACGAGCAGTACTTC	CASSYEQYF
NA	once	TRBV5-6	TRBJ2-5	TGTGCCAGCAGCAGCGGCCCGGCGGGGAAGACCCAGTACTTC	CASSSGPAGKTQYF
NA	NA	TRBV11-2	TRBJ2-3	TGTGCCAGCAGCAGGGGGGGCTATAGCACAGATACGCAGTATTTT	CASSRGGYSTDTQYF
NA	NA	TRBV2	TRBJ1-1	TGTGCCAGCACGGGGGGCCCATTGAACACTGAAGCTTTCTTT	CASTGGPLNTEAFF
NA	NA	TRBV18	TRBJ2-5	TGTGCCAGCTCACCATTTCAGGCAGAAGAGACCCAGTACTTC	CASSPFQAEETQYF
TRBD2	NA	TRBV6-1	TRBJ2-5	TGTGCCAGCGGGCAGCGGGGGCAAGAGACCCAGTACTTC	CASGQRGQETQYF
TRBD2	NA	TRBV9	TRBJ2-7	TGTGCCAGCAGTACCGAAGCGGGAGTGAGGGGTGAGCAGTACTTC	CASSTEAGVRGEQYF
NA	once	TRBV28	TRBJ2-7	TGTGCCAGCAACCGGGCCGCCTACGAGCAGTACTTC	CASNRAAYEQYF
NA	NA	TRBV5-6	TRBJ2-7	TGTGCCAGCAGCGACCCGACGGGGGAGTACTTC	CASSDPTGEYF
TRBD1	NA	TRBV7-7	TRBJ2-3	TGTGCCAGCAGCTTAGACGGGACAGGGGGTTCAGATACGCAGTATTTT	CASSLDGTGGSDTQYF
NA	NA	TRBV28	TRBJ2-7	TGTGCCAGCAGTTTAATGGCGGATACCTACGAGCAGTACTTC	CASSLMADTYEQYF
TRBD1	NA	TRBV28	TRBJ1-1	TGTGCCTCAGGACAGGGCTCAAGCACTGAAGCTTTCTTT	CASGQGSSTEAFF
NA	NA	TRBV23-1	TRBJ2-7	TGCGCCAGCAGTCACGCGCCGGCCGGGGAGCAGTACTTC	CASSHAPAGEQYF
TRBD2	NA	TRBV2	TRBJ2-1	TGTGCCAGCAGCCACTCCAGGACTAGCGGAAGCTCCTACAATGAGCAGTTCTTC	CASSHSRTSGSSYNEQFF
NA	once	TRBV7-9	TRBJ1-5	TGTGCCAGCAGCTTAGGGAACAGGGACAATCAGCCCCAGCATTTT	CASSLGNRDNQPQHF
TRBD1	NA	TRBV5-4	TRBJ2-2	TGTGCCAGCAGCTTGGAGACAGGGGCTTCTGGGGAGCTGTTTTTT	CASSLETGASGELFF
NA	NA	TRBV7-9	TRBJ1-2	TGTGCCAGCAGCCAGAACCCCGGGACGGAATATGGCTACACCTTC	CASSQNPGTEYGYTF
NA	NA	TRBV10-1	TRBJ2-5	TGCGCCAGCAGTGAGTCGGAGGGAGACAGGTCCCAAGAGACCCAGTACTTC	CASSESEGDRSQETQYF